Listed here are 17 T cell receptor beta chains from one sample, sequenced in a study of cytomegalovirus exposure and HLA in healthy donors. Primers included in the PCR were 60 Vbeta and 13 Jbeta primers. Method: immunoSEQ multiplex PCR; TCRdb's copy keeps in-frame clones and lacks some. The data show more than 95,000 clones, 80% seen once. The sequenced sample consisted of PBMCs. The receptors here all came from a man aged 25-40 years in good health and CMV-seropositive.

The chain joins TRBV6-5 to TRBJ1-3, with unresolved D. Deletions cut 5 bases from V and 3 bases from J, with 14 bases between. This CDR3 region has 15 residues. The germline CDR1 and CDR2 sequences are MNHEY and SVGAGI. In DNA form, the CDR3 reads TGTGCCAGCAGTCTAACGGGTGCGGATGGAAACACCATATATTTT. Protein sequence: CASSLTGADGNTIYF.

The chain employs TRBV29-1 and TRBJ2-7; a possible D gene is TRBD2 (6 bases). V dropped 7 bases and J dropped 3 bases, with 16 bases sitting between them. The length of the CDR3 is 13 residues. The V gene's germline CDR1 is SQVTM and CDR2 ANQGSEA. The CDR3 region has the DNA TGCAGCGCCCTCGGGGGAGACGACTACGAGCAGTACTTC. Translated, it gives CSALGGDDYEQYF.

The chain combines TRBV6-5 with TRBJ2-5; 9 nucleotides match TRBD1. Germline assignment: CDR1 MNHEY and CDR2 SVGAGI. CDR3 size: 15 residues. Losses at the gene ends were 4 bases for V and 5 bases for J; bases not matched to a gene: 8. The CDR3 bases are TGTGCCAGCAGTTCTTTGACAGGGGGTCGGGAGACCCAGTACTTC. Protein sequence: CASSSLTGGRETQYF.

V gene TRBV6-1 combines with J gene TRBJ1-6; D unclear. Germline values: CDR1 MNHNS, CDR2 SASEGT. CDR3 length equals 17 residues. V was cut by 2 bases and J by 0 bases, with 11 bases left in between. The CDR3 region is CASSEQAAASYNSPLHF. As DNA, the CDR3 is TGTGCCAGCAGTGAACAGGCCGCTGCCTCCTATAATTCACCCCTCCACTTT.

The chain links TRBV7-9 to TRBJ1-3, with TRBD1 matching 9 bases. V was clipped by 0 bases and J by 4 bases; unmatched bases: 4. CDR3 length equals 16 residues. In germline, CDR1 is SEHNR, CDR2 FQNEAQ (reference sequence). CDR3 nucleotide sequence: TGTGCCAGCAGCTTAGCATCCGGGACAGGGGGAAACACCATATATTTT. Amino acids: CASSLASGTGGNTIYF.

This clone has just one count. J is TRBJ2-1 and V is TRBV27; possibly TRBD2 for D (6 bases). Trimming removed 4 bases at V and 6 bases at J, with 13 bases between. This CDR3 is built from 14 residues. CDR1 MNHEY and CDR2 SMNVEV come from the germline V gene (reference sequence). CDR3: CASSSHGTPNEQFF. The CDR3 bases are TGTGCCAGCAGTTCCCACGGGACTCCCAATGAGCAGTTCTTC.

V gene TRBV5-1 combines with J gene TRBJ1-4, with 8 bases that match TRBD1. Germline V lookup: CDR1 SGHRS, CDR2 YFSETQ. The V gene end was trimmed by 1 base and the J gene end by 8 bases; junction bases not matched to a gene: 16. This CDR3 has 18 residues. The CDR3 coding sequence is TGCGCCAGCAGCTTGACGGGGCAGGGGGCGCGGAATGGGGAAAAACTGTTTTTT. Its protein is CASSLTGQGARNGEKLFF.

V usage is TRBV15 and J usage is TRBJ1-2, with 8 bases fitting TRBD1. CDR3 length equals 13 residues. V shed 5 bases, J shed 5 bases, and the junction held 4 bases outside the gene matches. Per germline, CDR1 LNHNV and CDR2 YYDKDF (reference sequence). CDR3 sequence: CATSPDRVYGYTF. The CDR3 coding sequence is TGTGCCACCAGCCCGGACAGGGTGTATGGCTACACCTTC.

This chain uses TRBV10-3 with TRBJ1-1; the D gene is possibly TRBD1 (6 bases). V was clipped by 2 bases and J by 2 bases, with 12 bases between them. The CDR3 is made up of 15 amino acids. Germline values: CDR1 ENHRY, CDR2 SYGVKD. CDR3 sequence: CAISEVAGGNTEAFF. CDR3 nucleotides: TGTGCCATCAGTGAGGTAGCGGGGGGCAACACTGAAGCTTTCTTT.

The V and J genes are TRBV30 and TRBJ2-3, with 12 bases identical to TRBD2. Germline V gives CDR1 GTSNPN, CDR2 SVGIG (reference sequence). The CDR3 totals 13 residues. V lost 2 bases to trimming and J lost 10 bases; unmatched junction nucleotides: 4. CDR3 sequence reads: CAWSLAGGRAQYF. The CDR3 DNA reads TGTGCCTGGAGTCTAGCGGGGGGGAGAGCGCAGTATTTT.

The chain employs TRBV7-8 and TRBJ2-3; tentatively, D is TRBD2 (6 bases). Germline loops: CDR1 SGHVS, CDR2 FQNEAQ. The V gene lost 5 bases and the J gene lost 5 bases, with 17 bases spanning the gap. The length of the CDR3 is 15 residues. The CDR3 is CASSINRGGGDTQYF. CDR3 DNA sequence: TGTGCCAGCAGCATAAATCGGGGAGGAGGAGATACGCAGTATTTT. Full variable domain (remainder filled in from reference TRBV7-8 and TRBJ2-3): GAGVSQSPRYKVAKRGQDVALRCDPISGHVSLFWYQQALGQGPEFLTYFQNEAQLDKSGLPSDRFFAERPEGSVSTLKIQRTQQEDSAVYLCASSINRGGGDTQYFGPGTRLTVL.

V usage is TRBV10-1 and J usage is TRBJ1-6; D is unresolved. Trimming removed 3 bases at V and 7 bases at J, with 10 bases between. CDR1 and CDR2 from the germline V gene are WNHNN and SYGVQD (reference sequence). This CDR3 has 14 amino acids. The CDR3 sequence is CASSEGGLNSPLHF. CDR3 DNA: TGCGCCAGCAGTGAAGGAGGGTTGAATTCACCCCTCCACTTT.

The V and J genes are TRBV6-1 and TRBJ2-7, with 7 bases fitting TRBD1. V dropped 6 bases and J dropped 3; count of bases not matched to a gene: 5. The germline CDR1 and CDR2 sequences are MNHNS and SASEGT. CDR3 size: 13 residues. The chain's CDR3 is CASSPGQYYEQYF. The DNA of the CDR3 is TGTGCCAGCAGCCCGGGACAGTACTACGAGCAGTACTTC.

The chain combines TRBV11-3 with TRBJ1-1; no clear D. This CDR3 is 14 amino acids long. V gave up 5 bases and J gave up 2 bases, with 12 bases separating them. Germline values: CDR1 SGHNT, CDR2 YENEEA. The DNA for the CDR3 is TGTGCCAGCAGCCCCGGTTCAAAAAACACTGAAGCTTTCTTT. Its protein is CASSPGSKNTEAFF.

Concerning this clone: Sequence at one end of the junction differs from germline and may be a read error. This rearrangement joins TRBV4-1 to TRBJ2-2, with D possibly being TRBD1 (6 bases). The CDR3 contains 16 residues. Looked up from germline, CDR1 is MGHRA and CDR2 is YSYEKL. The CDR3 region has the DNA TGCGCCAGCAACCAAGAGGTCACAGGGCTCACCGGGGAGCTGTTTTTT. Amino acids: CASNQEVTGLTGELFF.

The chain links TRBV4-2 to TRBJ1-1; 10 bases fit TRBD1. The CDR3 spans 13 residues. J gave up 12 bases and V 1 base, and 5 bases lay outside the gene matches. The germline V gene encodes CDR1 LGHNA and CDR2 YNFKEQ. The CDR3 loop reads CASSQARDRGTFF. For the CDR3, the DNA is TGTGCCAGCAGCCAAGCTAGGGACAGGGGAACTTTCTTT.

The chain links TRBV19 to TRBJ1-5; 7 nucleotides agree with TRBD1. The CDR3 loop spans 15 amino acids. V gave up 3 bases and J gave up 5 bases; unmatched junction bases: 7. The germline gives CDR1 LNHDA, CDR2 SQIVND (reference sequence). CDR3: CASSIVRGRDQPQHF. The CDR3 coding sequence is TGTGCCAGTAGTATTGTCAGGGGGAGAGATCAGCCCCAGCATTTT. The full variable domain, with the rest looked up from reference TRBV19 and TRBJ1-5, is DGGITQSPKYLFRKEGQNVTLSCEQNLNHDAMYWYRQDPGQGLRLIYYSQIVNDFQKGDIAEGYSVSREKKESFPLTVTSAQKNPTAFYLCASSIVRGRDQPQHFGDGTRLSIL.